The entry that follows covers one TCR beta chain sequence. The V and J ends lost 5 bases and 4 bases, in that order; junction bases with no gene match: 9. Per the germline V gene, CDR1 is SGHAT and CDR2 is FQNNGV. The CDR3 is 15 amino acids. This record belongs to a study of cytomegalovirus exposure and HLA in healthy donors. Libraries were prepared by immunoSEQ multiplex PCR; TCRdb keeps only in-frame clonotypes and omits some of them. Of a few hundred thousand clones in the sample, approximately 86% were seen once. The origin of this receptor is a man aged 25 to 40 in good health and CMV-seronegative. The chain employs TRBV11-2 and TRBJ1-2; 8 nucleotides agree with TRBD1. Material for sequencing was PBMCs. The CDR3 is CASSQDREGSYGYTF. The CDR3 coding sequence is TGTGCCAGCAGCCAGGACAGGGAAGGAAGCTATGGCTACACCTTC.